This paragraph covers one TCR beta chain sequence. Use of 60 Vbeta and 13 Jbeta primers characterized the PCR. Generated by immunoSEQ multiplex PCR, the TCRdb table keeps only in-frame clones and is missing some. The sample yields roughly 200,000 clones, 70% to 90% seen once. The source of the sample is a study of cytomegalovirus exposure and HLA in healthy donors. V lost 2 bases, J lost 7 bases, and 14 bases lay in between. This CDR3 comprises 14 residues. From germline, CDR1 is MDHEN and CDR2 SYDVKM. This sequence was found in a woman between 50 and 59 years old in good health and CMV-seronegative. The V and J genes are TRBV28 and TRBJ1-2; D is ambiguous. Source material: PBMCs. The CDR3, as DNA: TGTGCCAGCAGTTTAAACCCCCCAGGTCGTGGCTACACCTTC. Translating gives CASSLNPPGRGYTF.